This record looks at one T cell receptor (beta chain) sequence and its context. Antigen: not known. This sample was included in a study of CD8+ T cells in alopecia areata. Study conclusions and caveats: Mice gave a clearer picture of TCR sharing than patients did, possibly for HLA-related reasons. Higher clonality and more expanded CD8+ clones appeared in lesional than normal scalp.

V was cut by 3 bases and J by 7 bases, with 10 bases left in between. This CDR3 region has 13 residues. Germline CDR1 reads SEHNR; CDR2 reads FQNEAQ (reference sequence). PBMCs served as the source from which CD4+ and CD8+ T cells were sorted. Reverse transcription of extracted RNA yielded cDNA, which provided the sequencing template. Repertoires were generated with immunoSEQ multiplex PCR, while TCRdb's copy carries only in-frame clones and drops some. This table has about 180,000 clones, 65% to 75% appearing once. This chain connects TRBV7-9 to TRBJ2-4; tentative D call: TRBD2 (6 bases). This material consisted of CD8+ T cells sorted from blood, taken at week 0. The receptor was derived from a human donor with alopecia areata. The CDR3 loop is CASSLEGGNIQYF. CDR3 bases: TGTGCCAGCAGCTTGGAGGGCGGGAACATTCAGTACTTC. The whole variable domain, remainder taken from reference TRBV7-9 and TRBJ2-4, is DTGVSQNPRHKITKRGQNVTFRCDPISEHNRLYWYRQTLGQGPEFLTYFQNEAQLEKSRLLSDRFSAERPKGSFSTLEIQRTEQGDSAMYLCASSLEGGNIQYFGAGTRLSVL.